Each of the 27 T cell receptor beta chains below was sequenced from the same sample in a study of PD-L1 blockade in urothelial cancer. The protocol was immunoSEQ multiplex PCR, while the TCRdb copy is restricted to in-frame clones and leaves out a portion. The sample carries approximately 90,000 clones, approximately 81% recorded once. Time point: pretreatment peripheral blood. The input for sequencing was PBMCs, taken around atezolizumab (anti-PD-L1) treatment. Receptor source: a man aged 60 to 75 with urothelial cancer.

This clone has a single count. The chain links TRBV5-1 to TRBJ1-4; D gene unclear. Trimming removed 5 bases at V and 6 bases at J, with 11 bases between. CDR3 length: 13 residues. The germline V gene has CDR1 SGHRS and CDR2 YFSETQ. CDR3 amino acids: CASSYGVDEKLFF. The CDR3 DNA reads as TGCGCCAGCAGTTACGGGGTCGATGAAAAACTGTTTTTT. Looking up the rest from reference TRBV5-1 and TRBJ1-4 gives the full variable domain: KAGVTQTPRYLIKTRGQQVTLSCSPISGHRSVSWYQQTPGQGLQFLFEYFSETQRNKGNFPGRFSGRQFSNSRSEMNVSTLELGDSALYLCASSYGVDEKLFFGSGTQLSVL.

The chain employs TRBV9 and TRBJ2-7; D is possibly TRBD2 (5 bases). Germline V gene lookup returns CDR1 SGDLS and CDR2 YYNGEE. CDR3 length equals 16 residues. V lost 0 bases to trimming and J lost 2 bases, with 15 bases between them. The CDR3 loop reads CASSVAPRGLAYEQYF. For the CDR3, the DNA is TGTGCCAGCAGCGTAGCCCCCCGGGGTCTAGCCTACGAGCAGTACTTC.

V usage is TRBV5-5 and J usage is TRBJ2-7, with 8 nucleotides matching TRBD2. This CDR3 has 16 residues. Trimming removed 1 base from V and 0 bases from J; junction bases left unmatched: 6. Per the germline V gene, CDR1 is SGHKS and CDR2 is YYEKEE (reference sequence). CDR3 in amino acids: CASSLRQAGASYEQYF. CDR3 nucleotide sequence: TGTGCCAGCAGCTTGAGACAAGCGGGAGCCTCCTACGAGCAGTACTTC.

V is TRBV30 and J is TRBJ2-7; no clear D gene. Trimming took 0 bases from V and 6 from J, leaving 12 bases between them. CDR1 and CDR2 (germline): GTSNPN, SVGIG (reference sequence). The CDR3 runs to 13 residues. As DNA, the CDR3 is TGTGCCTGGAGTGTCTCCCCGCCGGGCGAGCAGTACTTC. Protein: CAWSVSPPGEQYF.

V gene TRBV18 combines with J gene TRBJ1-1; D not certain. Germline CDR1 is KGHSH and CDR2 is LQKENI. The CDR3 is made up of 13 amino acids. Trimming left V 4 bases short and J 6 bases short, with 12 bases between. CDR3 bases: TGTGCCAGCTCACGTCGGCAGGAGGCTGAAGCTTTCTTT. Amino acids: CASSRRQEAEAFF. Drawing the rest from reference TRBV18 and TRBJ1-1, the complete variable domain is NAGVMQNPRHLVRRRGQEARLRCSPMKGHSHVYWYRQLPEEGLKFMVYLQKENIIDESGMPKERFSAEFPKEGPSILRIQQVVRGDSAAYFCASSRRQEAEAFFGQGTRLTVV.

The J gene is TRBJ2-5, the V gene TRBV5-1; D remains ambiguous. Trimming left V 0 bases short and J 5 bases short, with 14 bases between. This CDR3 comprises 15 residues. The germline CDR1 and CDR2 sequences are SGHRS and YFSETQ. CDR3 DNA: TGCGCCAGCAGCTTGGCGGCGGTCCGGTATGAGACCCAGTACTTC. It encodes CASSLAAVRYETQYF.

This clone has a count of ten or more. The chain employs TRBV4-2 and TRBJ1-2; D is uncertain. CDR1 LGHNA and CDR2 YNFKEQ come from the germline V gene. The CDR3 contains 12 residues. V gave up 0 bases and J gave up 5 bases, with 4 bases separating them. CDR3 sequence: CASSQDAYGYTF. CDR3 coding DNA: TGTGCCAGCAGCCAAGACGCGTATGGCTACACCTTC.

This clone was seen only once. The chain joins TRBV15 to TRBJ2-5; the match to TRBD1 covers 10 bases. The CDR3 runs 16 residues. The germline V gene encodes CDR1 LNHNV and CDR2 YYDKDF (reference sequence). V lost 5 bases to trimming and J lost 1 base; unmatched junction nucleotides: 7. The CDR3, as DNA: TGTGCCACCAGCGGAAGGGACAGGGGCTTCCAAGAGACCCAGTACTTC. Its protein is CATSGRDRGFQETQYF.

CDR3: CASSSATGNEQYF. As DNA, the CDR3 is TGTGCCAGCAGCTCCGCAACAGGGAACGAGCAGTACTTC. This sequence joins TRBV7-2 and TRBJ2-7; D perhaps matches TRBD1 (6 bases). Germline V CDR1 and CDR2: SGHTA, FQGNSA. V shed 4 bases and J shed 5 bases, with 12 bases lying between them. The CDR3 is made up of 13 amino acids.

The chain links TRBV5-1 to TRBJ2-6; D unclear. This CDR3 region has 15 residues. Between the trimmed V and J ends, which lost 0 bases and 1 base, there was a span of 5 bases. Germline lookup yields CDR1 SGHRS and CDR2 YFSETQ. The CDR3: CASSLVASGANVLTF. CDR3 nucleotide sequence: TGCGCCAGCAGCTTGGTGGCATCTGGGGCCAACGTCCTGACTTTC. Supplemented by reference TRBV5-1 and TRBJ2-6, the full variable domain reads KAGVTQTPRYLIKTRGQQVTLSCSPISGHRSVSWYQQTPGQGLQFLFEYFSETQRNKGNFPGRFSGRQFSNSRSEMNVSTLELGDSALYLCASSLVASGANVLTFGAGSRLTVL.

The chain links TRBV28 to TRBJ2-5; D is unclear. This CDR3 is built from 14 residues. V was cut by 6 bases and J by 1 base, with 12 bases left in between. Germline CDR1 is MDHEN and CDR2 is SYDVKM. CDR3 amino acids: CASRIQWSQETQYF. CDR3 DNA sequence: TGTGCCAGCAGAATACAGTGGTCCCAAGAGACCCAGTACTTC.

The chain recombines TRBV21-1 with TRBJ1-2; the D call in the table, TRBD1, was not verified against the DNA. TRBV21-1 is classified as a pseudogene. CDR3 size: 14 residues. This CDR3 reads CASSKEDSLVGYTF. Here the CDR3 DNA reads TGTGCCAGCAGCAAAGAGGACAGTTTGGTAGGCTACACCTTC.

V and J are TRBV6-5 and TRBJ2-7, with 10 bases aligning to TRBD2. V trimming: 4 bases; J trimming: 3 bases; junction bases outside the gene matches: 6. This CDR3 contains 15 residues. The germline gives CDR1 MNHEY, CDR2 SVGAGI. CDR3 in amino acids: CASSLVAGGNYEQYF. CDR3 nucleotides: TGTGCCAGCAGTTTGGTAGCGGGAGGAAACTACGAGCAGTACTTC.

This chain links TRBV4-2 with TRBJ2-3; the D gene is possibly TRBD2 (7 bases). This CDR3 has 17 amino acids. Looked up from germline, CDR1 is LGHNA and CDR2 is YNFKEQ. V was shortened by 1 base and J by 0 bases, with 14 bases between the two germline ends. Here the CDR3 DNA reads TGTGCCAGCAGCCAAGGGGGGGCGGGGGAGAGCACAGATACGCAGTATTTT. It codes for CASSQGGAGESTDTQYF.

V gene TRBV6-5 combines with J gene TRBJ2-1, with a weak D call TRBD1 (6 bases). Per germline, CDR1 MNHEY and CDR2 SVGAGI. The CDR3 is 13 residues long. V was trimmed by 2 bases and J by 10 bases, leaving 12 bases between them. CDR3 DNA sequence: TGTGCCAGCAGTTACGGGGGTCAGGGGGAGCAGTTCTTC. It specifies CASSYGGQGEQFF.

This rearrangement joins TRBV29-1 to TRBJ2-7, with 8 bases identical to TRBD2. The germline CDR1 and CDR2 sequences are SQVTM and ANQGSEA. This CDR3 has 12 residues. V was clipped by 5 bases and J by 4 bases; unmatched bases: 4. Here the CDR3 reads CSVLVAGYEQYF. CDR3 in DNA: TGCAGCGTTCTTGTAGCGGGGTACGAGCAGTACTTC.

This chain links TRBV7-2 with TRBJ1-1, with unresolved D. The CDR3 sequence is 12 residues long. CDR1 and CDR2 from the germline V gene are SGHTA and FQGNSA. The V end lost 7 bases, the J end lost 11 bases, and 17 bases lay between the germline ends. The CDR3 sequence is CASNLRGSEAFF. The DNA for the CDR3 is TGTGCCAGCAACCTAAGAGGGAGTGAGGCTTTCTTT.

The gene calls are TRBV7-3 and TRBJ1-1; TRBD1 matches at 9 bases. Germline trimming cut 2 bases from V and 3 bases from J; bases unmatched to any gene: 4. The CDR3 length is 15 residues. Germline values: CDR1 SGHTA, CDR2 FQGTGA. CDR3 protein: CASSLGDRVHTEAFF. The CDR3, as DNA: TGTGCCAGCAGCTTAGGGGACAGGGTGCACACTGAAGCTTTCTTT.

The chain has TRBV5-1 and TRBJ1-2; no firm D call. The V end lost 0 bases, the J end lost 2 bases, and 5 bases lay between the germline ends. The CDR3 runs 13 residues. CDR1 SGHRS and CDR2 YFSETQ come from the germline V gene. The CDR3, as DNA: TGCGCCAGCAGCTTGGCCGGGAACTATGGCTACACCTTC. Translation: CASSLAGNYGYTF.

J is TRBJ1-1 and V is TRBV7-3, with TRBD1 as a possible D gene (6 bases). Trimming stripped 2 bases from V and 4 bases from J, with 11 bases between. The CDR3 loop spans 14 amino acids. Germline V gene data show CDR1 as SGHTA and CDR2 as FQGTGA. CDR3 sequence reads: CASSLQRTATEAFF. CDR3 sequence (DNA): TGTGCCAGCAGCTTACAAAGGACAGCCACTGAAGCTTTCTTT.

The CDR3 coding sequence is TGTGCCAGCAGTGAAGCCTACACAGGGCCTAGCACAGATACGCAGTATTTT. Its protein product is CASSEAYTGPSTDTQYF. The chain has TRBV2 and TRBJ2-3, with a weak D call TRBD1 (6 bases). The V gene lost 0 bases and the J gene lost 0 bases, with 13 bases spanning the gap. The CDR3 runs 17 residues. CDR1 is SNHLY and CDR2 is FYNNEI in the germline V gene.

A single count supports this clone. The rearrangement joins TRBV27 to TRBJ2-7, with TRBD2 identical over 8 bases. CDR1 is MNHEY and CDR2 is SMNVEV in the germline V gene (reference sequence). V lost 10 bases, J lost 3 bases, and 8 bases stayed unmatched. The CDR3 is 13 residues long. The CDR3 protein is CATKAGDGYEQYF. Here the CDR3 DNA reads TGTGCCACGAAAGCGGGGGACGGCTACGAGCAGTACTTC.

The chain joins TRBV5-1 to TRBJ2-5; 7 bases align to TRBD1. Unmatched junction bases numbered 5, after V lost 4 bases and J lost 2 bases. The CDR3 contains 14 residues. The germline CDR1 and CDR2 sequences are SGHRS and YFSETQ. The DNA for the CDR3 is TGCGCCAGCAGCCTTGGGACAGTACAAGAGACCCAGTACTTC. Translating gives CASSLGTVQETQYF.

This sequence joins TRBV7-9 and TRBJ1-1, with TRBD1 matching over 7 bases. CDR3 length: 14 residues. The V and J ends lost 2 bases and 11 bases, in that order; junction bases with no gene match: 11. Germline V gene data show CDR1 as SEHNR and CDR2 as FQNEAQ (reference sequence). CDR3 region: CASSLLAGGVGAFF. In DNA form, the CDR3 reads TGTGCCAGCAGCTTATTGGCAGGGGGAGTGGGGGCTTTCTTT.

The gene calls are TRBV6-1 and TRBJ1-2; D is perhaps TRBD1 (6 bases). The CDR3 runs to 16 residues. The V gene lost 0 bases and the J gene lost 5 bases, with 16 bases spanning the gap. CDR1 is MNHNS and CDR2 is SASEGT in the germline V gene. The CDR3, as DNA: TGTGCCAGCAGTGAAGCGCAACAGGGCCGGCGGTATGGCTACACCTTC. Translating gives CASSEAQQGRRYGYTF.

The CDR3 coding sequence is TGTGCCAGCAGCCATCCTCCCATTGGAGGCCAGCCCCAGCATTTT. Protein: CASSHPPIGGQPQHF. The V gene is TRBV5-8, the J gene TRBJ1-5; D unclear. This CDR3 is 15 amino acids long. V shed 4 bases and J shed 7 bases, with 18 bases lying between them. CDR1 and CDR2 from the germline V gene are SGHTS and YDEGEE.

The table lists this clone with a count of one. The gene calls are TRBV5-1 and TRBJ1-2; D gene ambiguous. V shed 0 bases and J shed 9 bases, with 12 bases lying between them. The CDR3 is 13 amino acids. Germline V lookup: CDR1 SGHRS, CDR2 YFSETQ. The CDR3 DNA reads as TGCGCCAGCAGCTTGGCAGGCAGGCAGAGCTACACCTTC. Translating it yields CASSLAGRQSYTF.